Here is one T cell receptor (beta chain) with its context. Its antigen remains unknown. Profiled with immunoSEQ multiplex PCR; TCRdb holds only in-frame clones, not every one. The table shows approximately 500,000 clones, with 95% to 97% occurring only once. This specimen belongs to a study of shared clonotypes between healthy human individuals. CDR3 size: 14 residues. V lost 6 bases to trimming and J lost 11 bases; unmatched junction nucleotides: 14. Germline assignment: CDR1 LNHDA and CDR2 SQIVND (reference sequence). Study results and limitations: Among the subsets, naive ones generally showed larger estimated richness than memory ones. Clonotype sharing across a few donors was observed for roughly 5% of naive CD4 clonotypes.

This chain uses TRBV19 with TRBJ2-5; TRBD1 aligns across 8 bases. This receptor was taken from a woman aged 30 to 39 in good health. The sequencing input was naive CD4+ T cells sorted from blood. Specified subset: CD45RA+ positively selected. The CDR3 nucleotides read TGTGCCAGTAGGTTGGCGGCAGGGGGCCGGGAGCAGTACTTC. Protein product: CASRLAAGGREQYF.